This T cell receptor (beta chain) was observed in a study of blood T cell repertoires in COVID-19 (dated by TCRdb to the early 2020s). Looking at the study overall: Samples from collaborators originated in the United States, Italy and Spain and spanned both the acute and convalescent phases of COVID-19. The prospective study material was composed of cDNA or gDNA derived from T cells, B-cell-depleted T cells, or PBMCs. Subjects who had been exposed to COVID-19, were actively infected with it, or had recovered from it provided the deeply sampled blood TCRbeta repertoires that made up the dataset. The repertoires were released in a freely available public database meant as a resource for research on the immune response to SARS-CoV-2. Samples came from the ongoing ImmuneRACE study (first 160 participants) plus 1,254 subjects from 6 global collaborators. The sample metadata nearly always contained a de-identified subject ID, COVID-19 status, age in years and sex. Where available, HLA class I and class II types were obtained from metadata supplied by the sample provider rather than from assay-based typing.

TCRbeta CDR3 regions were amplified from genomic DNA using the immunoSEQ Assay, a bias-controlled multiplex PCR. The original pipeline was this. Within the assay, amplification of reference gene primers was used to estimate how many nucleated cells each sample contained. To quantify the absolute abundance of each unique TCRbeta CDR3 rearrangement, sequence reads were collapsed and filtered. For each sample, productive Simpson clonality was calculated by taking the square root of Simpson's diversity index across productive rearrangements. As stored in TCRdb, this immuneACCESS dataset retains in-frame rearrangements with V and J assigned. A fraction of the clones does not appear; measured against another copy, unresolved V genes explain less than half of the discrepancy, and the remainder lacks a known reason. V and J calls and clone size are given by that table; D and trimming were obtained from the DNA. The sample has 200,000 to 250,000 clones on record, around 82% of them singletons. 3% to 4.5% of the sample is in the top ten clones.

Whole blood was collected in K2EDTA tubes by collaborating institutions according to the institutions' own protocols. For TCRbeta analysis, collaborator samples were shipped as frozen whole blood, as isolated PBMCs, or as DNA extracted from either sample type. About this clone: It lacks a known antigen. Base qualities are not at hand, and no much larger clone is one base apart.

Results and caveats for the whole study, not just this receptor: How much clinical and demographic metadata was included differed by source and by participant, and the metadata was provided uncurated.

At the junction V is shortened by 6 bases and J by 5 bases; bases outside the gene matches: 7. CDR1 and CDR2, looked up from the germline V gene, are SGHAT and FQNNGV. CDR3 length: 14 amino acids, cysteine to phenylalanine. Just CDR3 DNA is preserved here, 42 bases in frame from base 1. The TCR sequence derives from a woman older than 75 with acute or convalescent COVID-19. The specimen was peripheral blood. This receptor chain uses TRBV11-2 and TRBJ1-1, with TRBD1 matching 9 junction bases. CDR3 protein: CASSATGGVTEAFF. The base sequence is TGTGCCAGCAGTGCGACAGGGGGAGTTACTGAAGCTTTCTTT.